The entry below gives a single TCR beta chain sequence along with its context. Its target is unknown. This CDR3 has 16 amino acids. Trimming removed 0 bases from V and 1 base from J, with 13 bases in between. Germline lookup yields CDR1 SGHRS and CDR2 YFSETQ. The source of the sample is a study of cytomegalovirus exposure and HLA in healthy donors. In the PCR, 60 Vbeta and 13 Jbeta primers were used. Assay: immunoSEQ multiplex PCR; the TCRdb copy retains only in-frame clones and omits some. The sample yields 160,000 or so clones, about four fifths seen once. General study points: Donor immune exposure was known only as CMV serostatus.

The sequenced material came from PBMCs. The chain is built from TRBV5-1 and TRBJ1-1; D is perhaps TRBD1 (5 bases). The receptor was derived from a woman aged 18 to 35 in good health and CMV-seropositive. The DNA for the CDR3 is TGCGCCAGCAGCTTGGTCGGGGCGGGGGGGAACACTGAAGCTTTCTTT. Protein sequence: CASSLVGAGGNTEAFF.